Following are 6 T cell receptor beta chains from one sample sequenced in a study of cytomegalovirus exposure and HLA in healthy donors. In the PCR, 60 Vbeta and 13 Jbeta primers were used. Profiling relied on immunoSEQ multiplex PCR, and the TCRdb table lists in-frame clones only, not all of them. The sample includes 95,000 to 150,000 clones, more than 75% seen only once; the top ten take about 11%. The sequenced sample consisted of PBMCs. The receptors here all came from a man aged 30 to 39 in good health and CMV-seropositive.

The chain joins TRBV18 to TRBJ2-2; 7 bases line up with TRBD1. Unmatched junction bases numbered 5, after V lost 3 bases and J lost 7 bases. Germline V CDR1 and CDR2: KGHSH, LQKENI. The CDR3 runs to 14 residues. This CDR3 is CASSPSTGIGELFF. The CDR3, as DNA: TGTGCCAGCTCACCTTCGACAGGGATCGGGGAGCTGTTTTTT.

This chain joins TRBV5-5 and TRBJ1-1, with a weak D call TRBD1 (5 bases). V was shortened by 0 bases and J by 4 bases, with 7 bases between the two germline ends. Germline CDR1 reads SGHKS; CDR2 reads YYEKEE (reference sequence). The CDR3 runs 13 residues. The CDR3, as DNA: TGTGCCAGCAGCTTGGGTACAGGCACTGAAGCTTTCTTT. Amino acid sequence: CASSLGTGTEAFF.

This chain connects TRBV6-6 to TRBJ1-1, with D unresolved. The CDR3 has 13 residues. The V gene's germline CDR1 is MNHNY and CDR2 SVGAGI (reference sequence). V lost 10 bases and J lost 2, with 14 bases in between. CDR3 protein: CAISLAGNTEAFF. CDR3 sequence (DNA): TGTGCCATCTCTTTAGCGGGCAACACTGAAGCTTTCTTT.

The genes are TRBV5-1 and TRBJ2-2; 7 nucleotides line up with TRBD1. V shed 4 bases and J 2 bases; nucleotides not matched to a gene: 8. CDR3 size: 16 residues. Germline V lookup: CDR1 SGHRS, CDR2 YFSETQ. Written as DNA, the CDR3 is TGCGCCAGCAGCGTTGAGACAGGGACCAACACCGGGGAGCTGTTTTTT. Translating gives CASSVETGTNTGELFF.

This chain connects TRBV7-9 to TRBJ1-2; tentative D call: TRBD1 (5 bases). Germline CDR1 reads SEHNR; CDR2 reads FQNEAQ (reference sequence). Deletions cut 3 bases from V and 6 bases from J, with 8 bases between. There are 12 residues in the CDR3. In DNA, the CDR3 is TGTGCCAGCAGCTTCATACAGGATGGCTACACCTTC. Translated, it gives CASSFIQDGYTF. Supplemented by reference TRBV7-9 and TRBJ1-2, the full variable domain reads DTGVSQNPRHKITKRGQNVTFRCDPISEHNRLYWYRQTLGQGPEFLTYFQNEAQLEKSRLLSDRFSAERPKGSFSTLEIQRTEQGDSAMYLCASSFIQDGYTFGSGTRLTVV.

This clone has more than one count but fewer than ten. The CDR3 nucleotides read TGTGCCAGCTCACTAGGACTAGTCGACACCGGGGAGCTGTTTTTT. This sequence encodes CASSLGLVDTGELFF. The chain links TRBV18 to TRBJ2-2; TRBD2 matches 7 bases. This CDR3 has 15 amino acids. V shed 4 bases and J 3 bases; nucleotides not matched to a gene: 5. The germline V gene has CDR1 KGHSH and CDR2 LQKENI.